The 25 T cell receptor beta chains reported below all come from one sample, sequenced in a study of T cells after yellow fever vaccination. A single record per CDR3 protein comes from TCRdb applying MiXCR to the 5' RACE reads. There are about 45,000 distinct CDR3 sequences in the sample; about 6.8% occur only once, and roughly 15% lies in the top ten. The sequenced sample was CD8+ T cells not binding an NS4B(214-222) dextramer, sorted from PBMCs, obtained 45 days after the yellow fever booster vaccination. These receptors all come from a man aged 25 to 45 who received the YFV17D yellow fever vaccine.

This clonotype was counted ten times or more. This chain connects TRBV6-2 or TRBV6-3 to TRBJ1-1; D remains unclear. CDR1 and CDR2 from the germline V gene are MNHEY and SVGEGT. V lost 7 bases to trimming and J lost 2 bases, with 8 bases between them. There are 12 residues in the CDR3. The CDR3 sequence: CASKATNTEAFF. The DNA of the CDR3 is TGTGCCAGCAAAGCCACAAACACTGAAGCTTTCTTT.

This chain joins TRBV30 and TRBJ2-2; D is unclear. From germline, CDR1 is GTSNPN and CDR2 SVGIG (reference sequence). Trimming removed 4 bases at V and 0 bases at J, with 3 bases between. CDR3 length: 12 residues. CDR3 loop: CAWKSNTGELFF. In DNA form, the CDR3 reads TGTGCCTGGAAGTCGAACACCGGGGAGCTGTTTTTT. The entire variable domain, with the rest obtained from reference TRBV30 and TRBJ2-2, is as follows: SQTIHQWPATLVQPVGSPLSLECTVEGTSNPNLYWYRQAAGRGLQLLFYSVGIGQISSEVPQNLSASRPQDRQFILSSKKLLLSDSGFYLCAWKSNTGELFFGEGSRLTVL.

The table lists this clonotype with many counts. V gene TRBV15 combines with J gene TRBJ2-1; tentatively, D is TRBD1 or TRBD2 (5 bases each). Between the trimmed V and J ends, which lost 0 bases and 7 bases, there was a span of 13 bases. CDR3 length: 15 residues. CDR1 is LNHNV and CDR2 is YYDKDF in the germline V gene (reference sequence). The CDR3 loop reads CATSREAGRGNEQFF. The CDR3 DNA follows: TGTGCCACCAGCAGAGAGGCAGGGAGAGGAAATGAGCAGTTCTTC.

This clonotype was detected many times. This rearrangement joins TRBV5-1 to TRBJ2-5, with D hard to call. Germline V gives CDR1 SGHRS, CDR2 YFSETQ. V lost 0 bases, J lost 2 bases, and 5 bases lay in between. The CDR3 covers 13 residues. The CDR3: CASSLGVQETQYF. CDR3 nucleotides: TGCGCCAGCAGCTTGGGAGTACAAGAGACCCAGTACTTC.

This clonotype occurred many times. CDR3 amino acids: CASSLLLETQYF. As DNA, the CDR3 is TGTGCCAGCAGCTTATTATTAGAGACCCAGTACTTC. The gene calls are TRBV11-2 and TRBJ2-5; D is unclear. CDR3 length: 12 residues. Germline assignment: CDR1 SGHAT and CDR2 FQNNGV. Trimming stripped 2 bases from V and 4 bases from J, with 5 bases between.

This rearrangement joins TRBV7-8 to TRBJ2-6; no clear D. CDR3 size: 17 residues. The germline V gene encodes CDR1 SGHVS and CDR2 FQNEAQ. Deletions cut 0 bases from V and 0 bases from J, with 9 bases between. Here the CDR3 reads CASSLAHEPSGANVLTF. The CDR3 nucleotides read TGTGCCAGCAGCTTAGCGCATGAGCCCTCTGGGGCCAACGTCCTGACTTTC.

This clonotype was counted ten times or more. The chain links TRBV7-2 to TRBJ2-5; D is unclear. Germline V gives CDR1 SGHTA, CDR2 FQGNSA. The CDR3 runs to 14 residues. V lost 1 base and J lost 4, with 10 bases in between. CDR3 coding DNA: TGTGCCAGCAGCTTAGTGACGGGTGGAGAGACCCAGTACTTC. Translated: CASSLVTGGETQYF.

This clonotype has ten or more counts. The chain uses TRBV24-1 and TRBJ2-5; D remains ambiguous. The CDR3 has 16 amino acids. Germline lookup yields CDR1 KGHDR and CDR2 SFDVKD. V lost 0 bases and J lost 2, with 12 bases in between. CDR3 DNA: TGTGCCACCAGTGATTTGGGAACCCACCGACAAGAGACCCAGTACTTC. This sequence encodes CATSDLGTHRQETQYF.

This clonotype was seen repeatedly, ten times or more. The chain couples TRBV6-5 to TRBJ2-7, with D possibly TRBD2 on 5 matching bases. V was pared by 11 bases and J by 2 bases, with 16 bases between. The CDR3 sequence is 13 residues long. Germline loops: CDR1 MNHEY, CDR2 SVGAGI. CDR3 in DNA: TGTGCCTCTGCCCCGGGGTCGACCTACGAGCAGTACTTC. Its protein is CASAPGSTYEQYF.

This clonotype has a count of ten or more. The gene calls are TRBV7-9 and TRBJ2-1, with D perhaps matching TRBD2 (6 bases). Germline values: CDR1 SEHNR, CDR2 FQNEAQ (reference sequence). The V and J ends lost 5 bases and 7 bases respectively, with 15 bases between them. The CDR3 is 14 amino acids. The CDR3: CASSPGTEGNEQFF. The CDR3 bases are TGTGCCAGCAGCCCCGGGACGGAGGGGAATGAGCAGTTCTTC.

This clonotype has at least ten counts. The CDR3 is CASSQDNIGGELFF. In DNA form, the CDR3 reads TGTGCCAGCAGCCAAGATAACATAGGCGGGGAGCTGTTTTTT. This rearrangement joins TRBV4-2 to TRBJ2-2, with D unresolved. CDR3 length: 14 residues. V was shortened by 0 bases and J by 7 bases, with 9 bases between the two germline ends. The V gene's germline CDR1 is LGHNA and CDR2 YNFKEQ.

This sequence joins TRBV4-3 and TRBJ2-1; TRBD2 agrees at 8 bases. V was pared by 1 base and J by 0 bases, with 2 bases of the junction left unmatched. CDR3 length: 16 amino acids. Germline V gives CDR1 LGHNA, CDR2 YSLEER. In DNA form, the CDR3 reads TGCGCCAGCAGCCAAGCCAGCGGGAGCTCCTACAATGAGCAGTTCTTC. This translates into CASSQASGSSYNEQFF.

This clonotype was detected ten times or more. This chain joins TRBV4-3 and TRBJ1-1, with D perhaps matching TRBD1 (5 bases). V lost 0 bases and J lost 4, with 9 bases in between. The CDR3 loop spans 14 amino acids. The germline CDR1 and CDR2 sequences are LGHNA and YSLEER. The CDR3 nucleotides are TGCGCCAGCAGCCAAGATTGGGGCGTCACTGAAGCTTTCTTT. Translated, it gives CASSQDWGVTEAFF.

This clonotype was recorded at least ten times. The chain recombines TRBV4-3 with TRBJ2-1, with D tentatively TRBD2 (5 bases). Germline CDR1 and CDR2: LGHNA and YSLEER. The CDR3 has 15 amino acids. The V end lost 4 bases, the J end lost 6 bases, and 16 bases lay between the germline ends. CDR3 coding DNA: TGCGCCAGCAGCCCTATCTCGGGAATGGGCAATGAGCAGTTCTTC. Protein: CASSPISGMGNEQFF.

The CDR3 is CATSESNTGELFF. The CDR3 DNA is TGTGCCACTAGCGAGTCTAACACCGGGGAGCTGTTTTTT. This rearrangement joins TRBV25-1 to TRBJ2-2; tentatively, D is TRBD2 (6 bases). Between the trimmed V and J ends, which lost 10 bases and 2 bases, there was a span of 11 bases. Germline CDR1 and CDR2: MGHDK and SYGVNS. CDR3 length: 13 amino acids.

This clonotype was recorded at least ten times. CDR3: CASSLSPGGETQYF. CDR3 sequence (DNA): TGTGCCAGCAGTTTATCGCCAGGGGGCGAGACCCAGTACTTC. This chain connects TRBV27 to TRBJ2-5, with 8 positions matching TRBD1. The CDR3 loop spans 14 amino acids. The V segment lost 0 bases and the J segment 5 bases; nucleotides outside the gene matches: 2. CDR1 is MNHEY, CDR2 SMNVEV, per germline (reference sequence).

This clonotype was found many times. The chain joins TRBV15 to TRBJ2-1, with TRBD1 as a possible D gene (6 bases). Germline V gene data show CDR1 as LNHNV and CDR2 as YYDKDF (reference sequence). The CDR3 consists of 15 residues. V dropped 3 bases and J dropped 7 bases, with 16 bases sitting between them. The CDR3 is CATSRGTGRGNEQFF. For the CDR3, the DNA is TGTGCCACCAGCAGGGGTACAGGGAGAGGGAATGAGCAGTTCTTC.

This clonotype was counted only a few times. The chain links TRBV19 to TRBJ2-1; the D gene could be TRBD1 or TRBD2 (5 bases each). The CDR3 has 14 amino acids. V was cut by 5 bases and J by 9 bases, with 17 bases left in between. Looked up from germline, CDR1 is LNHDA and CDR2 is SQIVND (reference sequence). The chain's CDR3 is CASSWTPGTGEQFF. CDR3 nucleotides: TGTGCCAGTAGTTGGACCCCCGGGACCGGTGAGCAGTTCTTC. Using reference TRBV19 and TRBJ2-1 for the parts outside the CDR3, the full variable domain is DGGITQSPKYLFRKEGQNVTLSCEQNLNHDAMYWYRQDPGQGLRLIYYSQIVNDFQKGDIAEGYSVSREKKESFPLTVTSAQKNPTAFYLCASSWTPGTGEQFFGPGTRLTVL.

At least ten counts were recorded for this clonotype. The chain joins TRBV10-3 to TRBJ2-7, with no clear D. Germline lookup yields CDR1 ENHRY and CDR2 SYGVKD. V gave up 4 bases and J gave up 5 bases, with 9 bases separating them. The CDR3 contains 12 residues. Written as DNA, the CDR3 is TGTGCCATCAGTGGGATGTCTGACGAGCAGTACTTC. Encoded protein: CAISGMSDEQYF.

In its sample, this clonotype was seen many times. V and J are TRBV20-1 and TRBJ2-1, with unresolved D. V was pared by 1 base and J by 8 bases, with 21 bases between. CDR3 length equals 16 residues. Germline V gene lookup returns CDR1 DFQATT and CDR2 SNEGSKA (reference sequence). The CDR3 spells CSARGAIRLESDEQFF. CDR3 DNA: TGCAGTGCTAGAGGGGCTATACGTCTAGAGAGCGATGAGCAGTTCTTC.

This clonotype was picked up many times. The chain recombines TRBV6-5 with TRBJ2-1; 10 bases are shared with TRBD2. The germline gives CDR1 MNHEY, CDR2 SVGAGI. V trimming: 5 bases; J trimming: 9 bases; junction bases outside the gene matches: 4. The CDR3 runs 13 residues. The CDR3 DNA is TGTGCCAGCAGTATAAGACTAGCGGGTGAGCAGTTCTTC. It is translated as CASSIRLAGEQFF.

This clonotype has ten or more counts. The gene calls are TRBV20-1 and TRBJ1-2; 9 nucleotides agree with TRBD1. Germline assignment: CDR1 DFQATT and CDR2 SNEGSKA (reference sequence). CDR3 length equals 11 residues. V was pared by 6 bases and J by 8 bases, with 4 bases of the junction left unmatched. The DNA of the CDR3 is TGCAGTGCCACCGGGACAGGGGGCTACACCTTC. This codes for CSATGTGGYTF.

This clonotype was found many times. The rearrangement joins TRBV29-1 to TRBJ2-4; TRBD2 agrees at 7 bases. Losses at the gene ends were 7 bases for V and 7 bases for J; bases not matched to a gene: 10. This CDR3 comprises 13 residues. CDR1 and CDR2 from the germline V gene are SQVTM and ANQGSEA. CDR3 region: CSATRGGRNIQYF. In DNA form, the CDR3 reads TGCAGCGCGACGCGGGGAGGGAGGAACATTCAGTACTTC.

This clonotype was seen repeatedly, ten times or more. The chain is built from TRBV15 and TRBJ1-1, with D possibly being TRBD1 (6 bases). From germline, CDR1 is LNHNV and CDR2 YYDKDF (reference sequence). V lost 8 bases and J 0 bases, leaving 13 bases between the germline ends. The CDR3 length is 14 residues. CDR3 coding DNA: TGTGCCACCGGGGGGGGGCCCATGAACACTGAAGCTTTCTTT. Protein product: CATGGGPMNTEAFF.

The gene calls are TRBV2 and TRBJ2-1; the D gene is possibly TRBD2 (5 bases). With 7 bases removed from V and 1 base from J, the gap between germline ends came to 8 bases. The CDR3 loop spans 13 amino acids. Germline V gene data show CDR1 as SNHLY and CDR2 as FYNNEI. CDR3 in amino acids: CASIEGSYNEQFF. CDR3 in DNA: TGTGCCAGCATTGAGGGTTCCTACAATGAGCAGTTCTTC.